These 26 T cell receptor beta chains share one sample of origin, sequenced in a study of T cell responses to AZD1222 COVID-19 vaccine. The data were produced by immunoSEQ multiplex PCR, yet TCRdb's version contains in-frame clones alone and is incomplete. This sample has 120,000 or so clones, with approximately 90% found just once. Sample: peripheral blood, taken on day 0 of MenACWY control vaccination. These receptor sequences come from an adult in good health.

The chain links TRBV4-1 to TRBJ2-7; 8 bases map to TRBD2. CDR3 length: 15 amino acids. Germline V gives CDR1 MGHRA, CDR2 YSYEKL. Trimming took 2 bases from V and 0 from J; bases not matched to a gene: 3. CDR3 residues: CASSQLSGNSYEQYF. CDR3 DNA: TGCGCCAGCAGCCAACTTAGCGGGAACTCCTACGAGCAGTACTTC.

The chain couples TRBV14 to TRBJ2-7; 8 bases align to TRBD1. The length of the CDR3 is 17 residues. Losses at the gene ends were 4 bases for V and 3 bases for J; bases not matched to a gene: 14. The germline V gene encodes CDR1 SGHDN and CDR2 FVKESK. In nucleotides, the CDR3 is TGTGCCAGCAGCCGGACAGGGTGGAGGGGCGAAGACTACGAGCAGTACTTC. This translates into CASSRTGWRGEDYEQYF.

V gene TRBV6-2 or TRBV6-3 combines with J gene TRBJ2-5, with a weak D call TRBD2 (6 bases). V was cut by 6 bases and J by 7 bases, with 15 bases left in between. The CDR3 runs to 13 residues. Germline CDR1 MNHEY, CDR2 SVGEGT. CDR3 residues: CASSGSSGRTQYF. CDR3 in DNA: TGTGCCAGCAGCGGGAGTAGCGGTAGGACCCAGTACTTC.

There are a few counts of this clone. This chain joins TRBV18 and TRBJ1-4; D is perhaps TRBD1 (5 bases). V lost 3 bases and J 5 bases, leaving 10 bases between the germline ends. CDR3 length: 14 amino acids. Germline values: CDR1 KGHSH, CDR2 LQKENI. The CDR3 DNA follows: TGTGCCAGCTCACCCCGGGACGGGAATGAAAAACTGTTTTTT. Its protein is CASSPRDGNEKLFF.

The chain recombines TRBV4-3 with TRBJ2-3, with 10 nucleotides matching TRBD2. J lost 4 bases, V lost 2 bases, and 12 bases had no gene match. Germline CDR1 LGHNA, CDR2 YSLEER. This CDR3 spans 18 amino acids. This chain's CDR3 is CASSQRWTSGRTPDTQYF. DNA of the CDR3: TGCGCCAGCAGCCAAAGGTGGACTAGCGGAAGAACCCCAGATACGCAGTATTTT.

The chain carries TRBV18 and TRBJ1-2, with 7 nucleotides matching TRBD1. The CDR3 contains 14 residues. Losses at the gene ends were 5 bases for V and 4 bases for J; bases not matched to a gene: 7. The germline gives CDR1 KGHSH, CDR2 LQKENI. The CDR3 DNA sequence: TGTGCCAGCTCATCGTTCCGGGACAGCTATGGCTACACCTTC. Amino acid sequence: CASSSFRDSYGYTF.

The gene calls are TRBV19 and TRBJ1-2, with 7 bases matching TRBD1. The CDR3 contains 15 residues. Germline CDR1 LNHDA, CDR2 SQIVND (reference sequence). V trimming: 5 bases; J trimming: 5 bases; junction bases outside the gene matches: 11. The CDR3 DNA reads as TGTGCCAGTAGTCTACCAGGACAGGCGGTTTATGGCTACACCTTC. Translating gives CASSLPGQAVYGYTF.

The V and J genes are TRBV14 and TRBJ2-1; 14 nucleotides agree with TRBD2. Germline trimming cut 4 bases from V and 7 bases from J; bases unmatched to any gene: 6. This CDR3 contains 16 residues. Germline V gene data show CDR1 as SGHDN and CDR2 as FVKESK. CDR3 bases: TGTGCCAGCAGCCGGGGACTAGCGGGAGTAGGGAATGAGCAGTTCTTC. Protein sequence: CASSRGLAGVGNEQFF.

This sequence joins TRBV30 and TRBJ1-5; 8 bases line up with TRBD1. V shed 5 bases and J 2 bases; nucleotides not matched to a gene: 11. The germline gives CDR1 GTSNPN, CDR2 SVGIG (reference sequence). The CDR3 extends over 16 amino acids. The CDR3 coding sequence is TGTGCCTGGGGGACAGGTCAACTGGTGGGCAATCAGCCCCAGCATTTT. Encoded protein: CAWGTGQLVGNQPQHF.

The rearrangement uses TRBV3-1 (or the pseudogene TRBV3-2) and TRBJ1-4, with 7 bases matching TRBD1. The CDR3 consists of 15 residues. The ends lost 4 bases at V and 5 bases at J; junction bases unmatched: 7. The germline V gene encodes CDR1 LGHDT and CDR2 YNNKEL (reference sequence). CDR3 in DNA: TGTGCCAGCAGCCCCCTGACAGGGCTGAATGAAAAACTGTTTTTT. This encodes CASSPLTGLNEKLFF.

CDR3 region: CAWADRGEEGYTF. The CDR3 nucleotides are TGTGCCTGGGCGGACAGGGGAGAAGAGGGCTACACCTTC. V gene TRBV30 combines with J gene TRBJ1-2, with TRBD1 matching 9 bases. Germline CDR1 is GTSNPN and CDR2 is SVGIG (reference sequence). The junction had 9 bases not matched to a gene; V was cut back by 5 bases and J by 8 bases. The CDR3 is 13 residues long.

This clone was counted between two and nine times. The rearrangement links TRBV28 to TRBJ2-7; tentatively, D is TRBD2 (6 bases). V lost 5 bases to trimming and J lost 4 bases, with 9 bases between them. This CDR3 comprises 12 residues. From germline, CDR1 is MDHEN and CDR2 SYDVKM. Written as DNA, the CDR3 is TGTGCCAGCAGTCTCGGGACTTACGAGCAGTACTTC. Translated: CASSLGTYEQYF.

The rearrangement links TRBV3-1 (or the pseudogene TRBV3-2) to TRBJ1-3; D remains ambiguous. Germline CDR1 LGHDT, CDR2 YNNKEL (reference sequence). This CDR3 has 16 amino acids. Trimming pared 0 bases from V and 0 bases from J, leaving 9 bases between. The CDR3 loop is CASSQDWTSSGNTIYF. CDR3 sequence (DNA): TGTGCCAGCAGCCAAGATTGGACGAGCTCTGGAAACACCATATATTTT.

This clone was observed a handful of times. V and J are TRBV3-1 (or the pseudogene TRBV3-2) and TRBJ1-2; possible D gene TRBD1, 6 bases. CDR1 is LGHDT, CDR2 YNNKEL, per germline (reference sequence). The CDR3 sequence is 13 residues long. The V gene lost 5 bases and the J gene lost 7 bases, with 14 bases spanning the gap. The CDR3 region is CASSNTGLPGYTF. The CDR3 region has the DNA TGTGCCAGCAGCAATACAGGGTTACCTGGCTACACCTTC.

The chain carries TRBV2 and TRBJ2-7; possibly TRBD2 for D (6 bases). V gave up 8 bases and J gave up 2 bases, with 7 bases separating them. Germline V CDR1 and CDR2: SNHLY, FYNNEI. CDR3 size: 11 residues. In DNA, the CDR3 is TGTGCCAGCGGGGAGGCCTACGAGCAGTACTTC. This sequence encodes CASGEAYEQYF. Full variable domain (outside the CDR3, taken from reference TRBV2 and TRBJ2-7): EPEVTQTPSHQVTQMGQEVILRCVPISNHLYFYWYRQILGQKVEFLVSFYNNEISEKSEIFDDQFSVERPDGSNFTLKIRSTKLEDSAMYFCASGEAYEQYFGPGTRLTVT.

CDR3 DNA sequence: TGTGCCAGTAGTGGGGGTACCGGGGGTGGAGAGACCCAGTACTTC. The encoded protein is CASSGGTGGGETQYF. V gene TRBV19 combines with J gene TRBJ2-5, with D possibly being TRBD2 (6 bases). V was cut by 5 bases and J by 4 bases, with 17 bases left in between. The CDR3 sequence is 15 residues long. The germline V gene encodes CDR1 LNHDA and CDR2 SQIVND (reference sequence).

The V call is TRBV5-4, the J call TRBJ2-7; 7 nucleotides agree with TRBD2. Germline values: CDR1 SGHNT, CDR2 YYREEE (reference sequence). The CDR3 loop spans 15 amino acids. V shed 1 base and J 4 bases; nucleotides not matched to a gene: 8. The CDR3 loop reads CASSLFAGVSYEQYF. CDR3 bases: TGTGCCAGCAGCTTGTTTGCGGGAGTCTCGTACGAGCAGTACTTC.

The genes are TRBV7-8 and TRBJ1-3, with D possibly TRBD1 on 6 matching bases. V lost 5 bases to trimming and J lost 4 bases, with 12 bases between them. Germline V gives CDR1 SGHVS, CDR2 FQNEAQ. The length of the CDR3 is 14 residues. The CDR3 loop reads CASSPRGGGNTIYF. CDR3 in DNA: TGTGCCAGCAGCCCACGAGGGGGAGGAAACACCATATATTTT. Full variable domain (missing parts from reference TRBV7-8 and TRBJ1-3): GAGVSQSPRYKVAKRGQDVALRCDPISGHVSLFWYQQALGQGPEFLTYFQNEAQLDKSGLPSDRFFAERPEGSVSTLKIQRTQQEDSAVYLCASSPRGGGNTIYFGEGSWLTVV.

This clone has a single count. The CDR3 coding sequence is TGTGCCAGCACCATTTCCATTTCTGGGGCCAACGTCCTGACTTTC. It encodes CASTISISGANVLTF. V and J are TRBV5-6 and TRBJ2-6; no clear D gene. The V end lost 6 bases, the J end lost 1 base, and 11 bases lay between the germline ends. CDR3 size: 15 residues. Germline V gene sequence: CDR1 SGHDT, CDR2 YYEEEE. Based on the CDR3 plus reference TRBV5-6 and TRBJ2-6, the full variable domain is DAGVTQSPTHLIKTRGQQVTLRCSPKSGHDTVSWYQQALGQGPQFIFQYYEEEERQRGNFPDRFSGHQFPNYSSELNVNALLLGDSALYLCASTISISGANVLTFGAGSRLTVL.

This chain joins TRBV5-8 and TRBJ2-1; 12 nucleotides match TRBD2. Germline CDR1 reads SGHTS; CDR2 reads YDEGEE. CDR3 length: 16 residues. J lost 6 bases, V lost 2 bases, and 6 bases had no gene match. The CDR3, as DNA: TGTGCCAGCAGCTTTACGGGACTAGCGGGTAGCAATGAGCAGTTCTTC. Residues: CASSFTGLAGSNEQFF.

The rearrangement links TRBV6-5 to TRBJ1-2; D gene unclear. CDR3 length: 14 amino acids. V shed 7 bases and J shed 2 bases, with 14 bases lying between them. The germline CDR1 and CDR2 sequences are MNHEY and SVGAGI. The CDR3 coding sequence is TGTGCCAGCAATAAAACAACTTCAAACTATGGCTACACCTTC. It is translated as CASNKTTSNYGYTF.

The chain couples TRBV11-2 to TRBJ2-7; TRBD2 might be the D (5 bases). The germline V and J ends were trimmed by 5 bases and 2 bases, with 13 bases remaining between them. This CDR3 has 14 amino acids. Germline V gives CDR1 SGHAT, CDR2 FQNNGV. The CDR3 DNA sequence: TGTGCCAGCAGCGACTTCGACGGGACCTACGAGCAGTACTTC. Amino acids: CASSDFDGTYEQYF. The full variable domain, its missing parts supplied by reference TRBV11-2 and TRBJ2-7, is EAGVAQSPRYKIIEKRQSVAFWCNPISGHATLYWYQQILGQGPKLLIQFQNNGVVDDSQLPKDRFSAERLKGVDSTLKIQPAKLEDSAVYLCASSDFDGTYEQYFGPGTRLTVT.

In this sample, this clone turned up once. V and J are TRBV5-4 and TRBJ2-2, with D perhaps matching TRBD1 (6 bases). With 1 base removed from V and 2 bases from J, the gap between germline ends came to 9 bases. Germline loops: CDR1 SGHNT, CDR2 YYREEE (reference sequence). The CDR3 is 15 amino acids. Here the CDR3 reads CASSLNRENTGELFF. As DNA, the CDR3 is TGTGCCAGCAGCTTGAACAGGGAAAACACCGGGGAGCTGTTTTTT.

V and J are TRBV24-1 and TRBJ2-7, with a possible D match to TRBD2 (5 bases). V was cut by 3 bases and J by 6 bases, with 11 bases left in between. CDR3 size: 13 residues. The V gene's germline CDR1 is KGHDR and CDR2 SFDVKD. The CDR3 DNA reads TGTGCCACCAGTGATGGGGAGTCTGTCGAGCAGTACTTC. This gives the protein CATSDGESVEQYF.

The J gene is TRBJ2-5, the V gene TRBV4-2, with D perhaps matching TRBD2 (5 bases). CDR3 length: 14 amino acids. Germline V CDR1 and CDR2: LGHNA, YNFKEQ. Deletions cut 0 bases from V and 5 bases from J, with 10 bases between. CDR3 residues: CASSQDGRRETQYF. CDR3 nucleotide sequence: TGTGCCAGCAGCCAAGACGGACGGAGGGAGACCCAGTACTTC.

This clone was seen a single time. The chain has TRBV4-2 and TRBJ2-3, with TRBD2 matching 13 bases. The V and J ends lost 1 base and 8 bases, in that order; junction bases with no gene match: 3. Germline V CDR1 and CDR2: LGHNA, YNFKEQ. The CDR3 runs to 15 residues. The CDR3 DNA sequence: TGTGCCAGCAGCCAAGGGACTAGCGGGAGTGTTACGCAGTATTTT. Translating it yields CASSQGTSGSVTQYF.